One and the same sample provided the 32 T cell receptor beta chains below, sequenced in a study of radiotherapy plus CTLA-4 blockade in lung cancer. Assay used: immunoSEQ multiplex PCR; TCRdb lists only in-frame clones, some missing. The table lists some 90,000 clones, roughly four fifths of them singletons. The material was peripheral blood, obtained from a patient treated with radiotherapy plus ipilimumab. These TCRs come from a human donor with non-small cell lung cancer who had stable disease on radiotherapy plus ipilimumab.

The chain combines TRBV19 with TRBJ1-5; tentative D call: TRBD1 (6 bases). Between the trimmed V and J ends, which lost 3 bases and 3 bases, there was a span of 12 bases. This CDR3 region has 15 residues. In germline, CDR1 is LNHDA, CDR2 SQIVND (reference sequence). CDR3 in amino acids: CASSIRGANNQPQHF. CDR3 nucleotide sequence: TGTGCCAGTAGTATCCGGGGGGCGAACAATCAGCCCCAGCATTTT.

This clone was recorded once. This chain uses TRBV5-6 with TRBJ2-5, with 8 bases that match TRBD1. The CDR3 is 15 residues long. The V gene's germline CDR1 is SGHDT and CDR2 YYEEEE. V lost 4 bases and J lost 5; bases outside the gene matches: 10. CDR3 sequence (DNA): TGTGCCAGCAGCCCCAGGACAGGGTGGTGGGAGACCCAGTACTTC. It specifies CASSPRTGWWETQYF.

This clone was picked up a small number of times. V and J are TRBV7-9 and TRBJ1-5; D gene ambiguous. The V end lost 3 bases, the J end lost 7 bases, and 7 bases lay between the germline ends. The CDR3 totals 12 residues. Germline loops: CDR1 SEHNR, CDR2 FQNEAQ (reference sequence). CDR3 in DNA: TGTGCCAGCAGCTTCGCTGAGCAGCCCCAGCATTTT. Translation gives CASSFAEQPQHF. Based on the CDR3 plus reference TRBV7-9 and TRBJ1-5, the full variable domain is DTGVSQNPRHKITKRGQNVTFRCDPISEHNRLYWYRQTLGQGPEFLTYFQNEAQLEKSRLLSDRFSAERPKGSFSTLEIQRTEQGDSAMYLCASSFAEQPQHFGDGTRLSIL.

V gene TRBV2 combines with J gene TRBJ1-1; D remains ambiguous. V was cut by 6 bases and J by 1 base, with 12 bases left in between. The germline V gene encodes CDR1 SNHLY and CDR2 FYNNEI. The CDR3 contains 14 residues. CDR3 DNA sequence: TGTGCCAGCAGCGAATTGCGGCAGAACACTGAAGCTTTCTTT. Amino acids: CASSELRQNTEAFF.

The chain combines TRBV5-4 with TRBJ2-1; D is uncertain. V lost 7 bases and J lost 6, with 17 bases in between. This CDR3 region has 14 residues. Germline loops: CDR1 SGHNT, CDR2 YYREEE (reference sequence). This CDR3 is CASGSPGPSNEQFF. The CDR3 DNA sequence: TGTGCCAGCGGCTCCCCCGGACCAAGCAATGAGCAGTTCTTC.

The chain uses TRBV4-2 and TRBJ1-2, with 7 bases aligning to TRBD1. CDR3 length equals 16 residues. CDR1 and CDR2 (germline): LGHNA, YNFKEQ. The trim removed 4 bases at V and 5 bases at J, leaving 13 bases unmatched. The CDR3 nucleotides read TGTGCCAGCAGCCCCTCGACGGCAGGGGGTGTTTATGGCTACACCTTC. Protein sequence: CASSPSTAGGVYGYTF.

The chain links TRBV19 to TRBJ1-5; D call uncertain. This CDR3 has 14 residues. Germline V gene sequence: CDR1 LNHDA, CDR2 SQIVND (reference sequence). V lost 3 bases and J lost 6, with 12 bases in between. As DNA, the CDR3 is TGTGCCAGTAGTATTCGTGGTCCTGGTCAGCCCCAGCATTTT. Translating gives CASSIRGPGQPQHF.

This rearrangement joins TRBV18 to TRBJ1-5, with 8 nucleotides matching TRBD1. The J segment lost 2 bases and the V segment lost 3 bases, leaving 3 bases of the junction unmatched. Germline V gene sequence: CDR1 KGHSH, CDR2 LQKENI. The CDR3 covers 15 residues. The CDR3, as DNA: TGTGCCAGCTCACCCAAGACAGGGGGCAATCAGCCCCAGCATTTT. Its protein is CASSPKTGGNQPQHF.

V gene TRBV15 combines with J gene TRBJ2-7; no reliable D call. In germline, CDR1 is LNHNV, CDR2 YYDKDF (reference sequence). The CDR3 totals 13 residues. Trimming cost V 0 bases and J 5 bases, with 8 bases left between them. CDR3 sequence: CATSRDGINEQYF. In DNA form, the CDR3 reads TGTGCCACCAGCAGAGATGGTATCAACGAGCAGTACTTC. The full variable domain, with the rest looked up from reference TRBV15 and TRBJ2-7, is DAMVIQNPRYQVTQFGKPVTLSCSQTLNHNVMYWYQQKSSQAPKLLFHYYDKDFNNEADTPDNFQSRRPNTSFCFLDIRSPGLGDTAMYLCATSRDGINEQYFGPGTRLTVT.

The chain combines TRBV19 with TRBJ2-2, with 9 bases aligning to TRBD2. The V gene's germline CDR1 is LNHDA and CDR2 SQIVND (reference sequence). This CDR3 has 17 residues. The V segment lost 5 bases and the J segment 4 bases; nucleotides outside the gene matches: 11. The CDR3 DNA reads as TGTGCCAGTAGTCTCTTAGCGGGGGCGACGGGCACCGGGGAGCTGTTTTTT. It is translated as CASSLLAGATGTGELFF.

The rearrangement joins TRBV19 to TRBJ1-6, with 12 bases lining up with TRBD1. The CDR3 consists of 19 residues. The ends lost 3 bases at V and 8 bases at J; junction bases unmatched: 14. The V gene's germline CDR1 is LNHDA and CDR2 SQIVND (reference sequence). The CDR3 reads CASSITGTGGGAWDSPLHF. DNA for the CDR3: TGTGCCAGTAGTATTACCGGGACAGGGGGCGGCGCGTGGGATTCACCCCTCCACTTT.

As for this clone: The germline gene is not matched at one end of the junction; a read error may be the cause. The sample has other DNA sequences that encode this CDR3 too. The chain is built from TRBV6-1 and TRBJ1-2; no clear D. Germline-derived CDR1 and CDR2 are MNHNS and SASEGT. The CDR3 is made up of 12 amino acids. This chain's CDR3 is CASSGFSDGYTF. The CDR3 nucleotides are TGCGCCAGCAGTGGGTTCTCGGATGGCTACACCTTC.

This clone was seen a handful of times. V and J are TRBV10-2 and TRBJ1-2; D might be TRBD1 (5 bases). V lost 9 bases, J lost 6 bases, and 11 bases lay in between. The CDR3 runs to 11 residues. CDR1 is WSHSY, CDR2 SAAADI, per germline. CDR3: CASRTRDGYTF. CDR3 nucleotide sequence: TGCGCCAGTAGGACAAGGGATGGCTACACCTTC.

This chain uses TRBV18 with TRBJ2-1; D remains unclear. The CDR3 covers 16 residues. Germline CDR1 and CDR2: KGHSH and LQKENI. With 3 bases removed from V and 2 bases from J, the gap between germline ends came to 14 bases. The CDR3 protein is CASSPQGFYPYNEQFF. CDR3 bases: TGTGCCAGCTCACCCCAAGGGTTTTATCCCTACAATGAGCAGTTCTTC.

CDR3 in amino acids: CASSATGQVDQPQHF. DNA for the CDR3: TGTGCCAGCAGCGCCACCGGACAGGTGGATCAGCCCCAGCATTTT. J is TRBJ1-5 and V is TRBV9; TRBD1 matches at 7 bases. V gave up 3 bases and J gave up 5 bases; unmatched junction bases: 8. Germline V gene data show CDR1 as SGDLS and CDR2 as YYNGEE. This CDR3 spans 15 amino acids.

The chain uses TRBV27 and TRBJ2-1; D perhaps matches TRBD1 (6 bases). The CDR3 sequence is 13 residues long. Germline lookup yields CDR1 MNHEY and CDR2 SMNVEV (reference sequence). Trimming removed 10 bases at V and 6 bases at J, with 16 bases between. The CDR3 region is CATLGGLVNEQFF. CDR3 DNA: TGTGCCACTTTAGGGGGTCTGGTCAATGAGCAGTTCTTC.

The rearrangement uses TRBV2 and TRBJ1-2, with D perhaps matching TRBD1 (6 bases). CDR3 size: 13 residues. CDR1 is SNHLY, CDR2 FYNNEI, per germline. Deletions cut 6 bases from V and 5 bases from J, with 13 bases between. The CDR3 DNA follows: TGTGCCAGCAGAGTGACAGGTCTTTATGGCTACACCTTC. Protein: CASRVTGLYGYTF. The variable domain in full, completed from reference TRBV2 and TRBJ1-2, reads EPEVTQTPSHQVTQMGQEVILRCVPISNHLYFYWYRQILGQKVEFLVSFYNNEISEKSEIFDDQFSVERPDGSNFTLKIRSTKLEDSAMYFCASRVTGLYGYTFGSGTRLTVV.

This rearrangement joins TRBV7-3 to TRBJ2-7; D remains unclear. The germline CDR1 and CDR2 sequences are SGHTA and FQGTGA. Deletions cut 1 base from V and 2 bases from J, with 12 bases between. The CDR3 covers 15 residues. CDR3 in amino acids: CASSLRRVQTYEQYF. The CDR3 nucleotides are TGTGCCAGCAGCTTAAGGCGAGTCCAAACCTACGAGCAGTACTTC.

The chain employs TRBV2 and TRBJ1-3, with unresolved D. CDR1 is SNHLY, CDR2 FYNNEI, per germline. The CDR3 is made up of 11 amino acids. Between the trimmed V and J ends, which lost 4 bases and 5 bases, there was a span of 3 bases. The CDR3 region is CASSVRNTIYF. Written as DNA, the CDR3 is TGTGCCAGCAGTGTTCGAAACACCATATATTTT.

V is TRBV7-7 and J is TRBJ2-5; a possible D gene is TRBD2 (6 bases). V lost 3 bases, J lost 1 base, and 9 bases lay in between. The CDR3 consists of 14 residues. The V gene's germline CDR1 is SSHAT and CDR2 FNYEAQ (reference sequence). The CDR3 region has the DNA TGTGCCAGCAGCTTGGGGGGACTCCAAGAGACCCAGTACTTC. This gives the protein CASSLGGLQETQYF.

CDR3 protein: CASSEPRGVGETQYF. The CDR3 DNA is TGTGCCAGCAGTGAACCCAGGGGAGTTGGGGAGACCCAGTACTTC. The chain carries TRBV2 and TRBJ2-5; D is possibly TRBD1 (6 bases). CDR3 size: 15 residues. Trimming stripped 2 bases from V and 5 bases from J, with 15 bases between. Germline CDR1 is SNHLY and CDR2 is FYNNEI.

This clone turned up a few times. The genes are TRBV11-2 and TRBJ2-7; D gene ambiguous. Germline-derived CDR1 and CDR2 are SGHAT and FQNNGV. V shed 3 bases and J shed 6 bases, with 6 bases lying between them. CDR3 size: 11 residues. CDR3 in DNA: TGTGCCAGCAGCTTGGATCGCGAGCAGTACTTC. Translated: CASSLDREQYF.

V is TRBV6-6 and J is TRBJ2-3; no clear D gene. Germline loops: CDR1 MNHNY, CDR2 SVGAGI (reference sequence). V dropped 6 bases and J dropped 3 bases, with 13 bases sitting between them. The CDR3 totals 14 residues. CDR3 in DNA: TGTGCCAGCAGACAAGGTTATCGGACAGATACGCAGTATTTT. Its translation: CASRQGYRTDTQYF.

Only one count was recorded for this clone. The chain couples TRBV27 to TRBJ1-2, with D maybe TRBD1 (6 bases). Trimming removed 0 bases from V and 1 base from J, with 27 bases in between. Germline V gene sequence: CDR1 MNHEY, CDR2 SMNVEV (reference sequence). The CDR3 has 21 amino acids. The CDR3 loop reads CASSLSKRGLRGRRGNYGYTF. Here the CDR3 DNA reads TGTGCCAGCAGTTTATCGAAGAGGGGGTTGAGGGGGAGAAGGGGTAACTATGGCTACACCTTC.

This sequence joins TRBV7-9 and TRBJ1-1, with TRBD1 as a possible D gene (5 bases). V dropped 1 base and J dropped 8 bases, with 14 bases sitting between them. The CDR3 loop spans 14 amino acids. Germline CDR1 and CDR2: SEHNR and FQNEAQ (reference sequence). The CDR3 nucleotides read TGTGCCAGCAGCTTAGACGGAGAGGGGCGGGAAGCTTTCTTT. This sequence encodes CASSLDGEGREAFF.

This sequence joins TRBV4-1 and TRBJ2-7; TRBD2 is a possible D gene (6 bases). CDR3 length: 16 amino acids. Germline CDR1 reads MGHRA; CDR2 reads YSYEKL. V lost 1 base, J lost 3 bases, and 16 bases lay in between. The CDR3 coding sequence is TGCGCCAGCAGCCAAGCCGCGACTAGACAAAGCTACGAGCAGTACTTC. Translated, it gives CASSQAATRQSYEQYF.

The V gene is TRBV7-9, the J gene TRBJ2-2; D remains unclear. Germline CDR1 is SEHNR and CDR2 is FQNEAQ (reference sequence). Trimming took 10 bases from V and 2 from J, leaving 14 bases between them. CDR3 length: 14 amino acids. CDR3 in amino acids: CAILGPLNTGELFF. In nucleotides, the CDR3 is TGTGCCATTCTCGGGCCGCTAAACACCGGGGAGCTGTTTTTT.

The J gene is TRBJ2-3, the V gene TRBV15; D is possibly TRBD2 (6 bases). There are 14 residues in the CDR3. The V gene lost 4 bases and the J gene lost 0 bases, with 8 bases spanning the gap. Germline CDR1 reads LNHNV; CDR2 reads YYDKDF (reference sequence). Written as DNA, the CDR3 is TGTGCCACCAGCAAGGAGGGCAGCACAGATACGCAGTATTTT. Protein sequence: CATSKEGSTDTQYF.

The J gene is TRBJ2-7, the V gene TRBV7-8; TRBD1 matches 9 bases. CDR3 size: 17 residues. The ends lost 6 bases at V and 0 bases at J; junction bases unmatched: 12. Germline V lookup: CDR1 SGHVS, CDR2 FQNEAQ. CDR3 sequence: CASSQGGTGRSSYEQYF. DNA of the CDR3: TGTGCCAGCAGTCAGGGGGGGACAGGGCGATCCTCCTACGAGCAGTACTTC.

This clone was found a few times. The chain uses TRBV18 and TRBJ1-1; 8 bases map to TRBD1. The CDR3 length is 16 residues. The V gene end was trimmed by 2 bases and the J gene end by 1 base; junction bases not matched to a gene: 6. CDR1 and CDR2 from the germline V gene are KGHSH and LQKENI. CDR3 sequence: CASSPARTGRNTEAFF. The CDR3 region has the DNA TGTGCCAGCTCACCAGCCCGGACAGGGCGGAACACTGAAGCTTTCTTT. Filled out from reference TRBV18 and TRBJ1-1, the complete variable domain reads NAGVMQNPRHLVRRRGQEARLRCSPMKGHSHVYWYRQLPEEGLKFMVYLQKENIIDESGMPKERFSAEFPKEGPSILRIQQVVRGDSAAYFCASSPARTGRNTEAFFGQGTRLTVV.

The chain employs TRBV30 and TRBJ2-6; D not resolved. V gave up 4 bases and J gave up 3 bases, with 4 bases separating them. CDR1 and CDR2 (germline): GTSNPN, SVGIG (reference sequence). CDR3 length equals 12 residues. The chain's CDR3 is CAWIGGANVLTF. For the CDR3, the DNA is TGTGCCTGGATCGGTGGGGCCAACGTCCTGACTTTC.

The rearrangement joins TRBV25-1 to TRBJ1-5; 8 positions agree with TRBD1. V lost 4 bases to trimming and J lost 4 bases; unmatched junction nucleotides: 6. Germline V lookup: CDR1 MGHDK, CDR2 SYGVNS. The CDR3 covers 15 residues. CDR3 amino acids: CASSGMGQVNQPQHF. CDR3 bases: TGTGCCAGCAGTGGAATGGGACAGGTTAATCAGCCCCAGCATTTT.